Listed below are T cell receptor beta chains from one sample, sequenced in a study of blood T cell repertoires in COVID-19. Clones were sequenced by immunoSEQ multiplex PCR, and TCRdb holds only the in-frame ones, with some missing. The sample lists about 130,000 clones, about 79% occurring once. The sequenced sample consisted of PBMCs or T cells enriched from blood (not recorded which). The receptors shown here come from a man aged 45-60 years who had recovered from COVID-19. Each CDR3 is given with its conserved first and last residue. D genes are given only for firm matches. Clone size is shown for a subset of rows, as once, few, many or a class of expanded clone.

cdr3_aa cdr3_nt cdr3_length d_call j_call clone_size v_call
CASTDRANQPQHF TGTGCCAGTACCGACAGGGCCAATCAGCCCCAGCATTTT 13 TRBD1 TRBJ1-5 . TRBV19
CASSLQGQSLNGQPQHF TGTGCCAGCAGCTTACAGGGACAGTCTTTAAACGGTCAGCCCCAGCATTTT 17 TRBD1 TRBJ1-5 . TRBV7-8
CASSQDRPATNEKLFF TGCGCCAGCAGCCAAGATCGCCCGGCAACTAATGAAAAACTGTTTTTT 16 . TRBJ1-4 . TRBV4-3
CASSQTLRDSGNTIYF TGTGCCAGCTCACAGACGCTTCGGGACTCTGGAAACACCATATATTTT 16 . TRBJ1-3 once TRBV18
CASSPHRDREIYGYTF TGTGCCAGCAGCCCCCACCGGGACAGGGAGATCTATGGCTACACCTTC 16 TRBD1 TRBJ1-2 . TRBV7-2
CAWSRGLQETQYF TGTGCCTGGTCAAGAGGGCTGCAAGAGACCCAGTACTTC 13 . TRBJ2-5 . TRBV3-1/TRBV3-2
CAARQGAISEAFF TGTGCCGCCAGACAGGGGGCAATTTCTGAAGCTTTCTTT 13 TRBD1 TRBJ1-1 . TRBV6-5
CASSPPDRGVNTEAFF TGTGCCAGCTCACCACCGGACAGGGGGGTGAACACTGAAGCTTTCTTT 16 TRBD1 TRBJ1-1 . TRBV18
CASSQGDRSHTEAFF TGCGCCAGCAGCCAGGGCGACAGGTCCCACACTGAAGCTTTCTTT 15 . TRBJ1-1 once TRBV4-3
CASRDSLYGYTF TGTGCCAGCAGGGACAGCCTCTATGGCTACACCTTC 12 . TRBJ1-2 . TRBV6-6
CASRPMTGATYEQYF TGTGCCAGCAGACCCATGACAGGGGCAACCTACGAGCAGTACTTC 15 TRBD1 TRBJ2-7 . TRBV6-5
CASSLRVPEQYF TGTGCCAGCAGTTTGAGGGTTCCCGAGCAGTACTTC 12 . TRBJ2-7 medium-sized TRBV28
CASSPRTDYEQYF TGTGCCAGCAGTCCAAGGACAGACTACGAGCAGTACTTC 13 . TRBJ2-7 . TRBV5-8
CATSSTSGGGTQYF TGTGCCACCAGCAGTACTAGCGGGGGTGGGACCCAGTACTTC 14 TRBD2 TRBJ2-5 . TRBV15
CASSPDRERGYTF TGTGCCAGCTCACCGGACAGGGAGAGGGGCTACACCTTC 13 TRBD1 TRBJ1-2 . TRBV18
CASSQVIGSFNYGYTF TGTGCCAGCAGCCAAGTAATCGGGTCCTTTAACTATGGCTACACCTTC 16 . TRBJ1-2 . TRBV14
CASRQGAGNTIYF TGTGCCAGCAGACAGGGGGCTGGAAACACCATATATTTT 13 TRBD1 TRBJ1-3 . TRBV28
CASSPGTGELFF TGTGCCAGCAGCCCGGGAACCGGGGAGCTGTTTTTT 12 . TRBJ2-2 . TRBV7-3
CASSSTAGTRYNEQFF TGTGCCAGCAGCTCGACCGCCGGGACTAGGTACAATGAGCAGTTCTTC 16 TRBD2 TRBJ2-1 . TRBV5-4